Each of the 3 T cell receptor beta chains below was sequenced from the same sample in a study of blood T cell repertoires in COVID-19. Method: immunoSEQ multiplex PCR; TCRdb's copy keeps in-frame clones and lacks some. Here the sample spans roughly 190,000 clones, approximately 80% being singletons. Sequences were obtained from PBMCs or T cells enriched from blood (not recorded which). The origin of the receptors is a woman in her sixties or seventies with acute COVID-19.

The chain is built from TRBV18 and TRBJ2-7; the match to TRBD1 covers 9 bases. From germline, CDR1 is KGHSH and CDR2 LQKENI. The CDR3 sequence is 17 residues long. The junction had 9 bases not matched to a gene; V was cut back by 0 bases and J by 3 bases. CDR3 DNA: TGTGCCAGCTCACCACCGCGGTCGGGACAGGGATACTACGAGCAGTACTTC. This codes for CASSPPRSGQGYYEQYF.

This sequence joins TRBV10-3 and TRBJ1-5, with D possibly TRBD1 on 6 matching bases. Deletions cut 3 bases from V and 0 bases from J, with 15 bases between. Germline assignment: CDR1 ENHRY and CDR2 SYGVKD. This CDR3 is 17 amino acids long. In DNA form, the CDR3 reads TGTGCCATCAGTGAAACTGGACAGCTTAATAGCAATCAGCCCCAGCATTTT. It yields the protein CAISETGQLNSNQPQHF.

The rearrangement joins TRBV3-1 (or the pseudogene TRBV3-2) to TRBJ2-1; TRBD1 agrees at 8 bases. The CDR3 contains 14 residues. The V gene's germline CDR1 is LGHDT and CDR2 YNNKEL (reference sequence). The ends lost 4 bases at V and 9 bases at J; junction bases unmatched: 8. The CDR3 here is CASSPSPGGSEQFF. The CDR3 DNA reads TGTGCCAGCAGCCCTAGCCCAGGGGGCAGTGAGCAGTTCTTC.